Shown below are 19 T cell receptor beta chains from a single sample sequenced in a study of T cell repertoires in cytomegalovirus infection. TCRdb reanalysed the reads using MiXCR and keeps one entry per CDR3 protein. This sample carries a few hundred thousand distinct CDR3 sequences, approximately 9.5% of them seen once, and the ten largest clones take 3.5% to 4.5%. Input material: PBMCs. These receptors were obtained from a human donor in good health (CMV status not recorded). Some clones in this sample may be carry-over from other donors' samples.

V gene TRBV24-1 combines with J gene TRBJ2-1; 7 bases match TRBD1. The CDR3 extends over 15 amino acids. Per germline, CDR1 KGHDR and CDR2 SFDVKD. Trimming took 6 bases from V and 0 from J; bases not matched to a gene: 4. The CDR3 here is CATSPGQASYNEQFF. In DNA form, the CDR3 reads TGTGCCACCAGTCCTGGACAGGCCTCCTACAATGAGCAGTTCTTC.

The sample holds a few counts of this clonotype. The chain joins TRBV12-3 or TRBV12-4 to TRBJ2-1, with TRBD2 identical over 9 bases. Trimming cost V 5 bases and J 12 bases; bases outside gene matches: 5. The CDR3 totals 12 residues. In DNA, the CDR3 is TGTGCCAGCAGTGACCTAGCGGGGAGGCAGTTCTTC. As protein: CASSDLAGRQFF.

In DNA form, the CDR3 reads TGTGCCAGTAGTGCGCTAAGAGGGACTGAAGCTTTCTTT. It encodes CASSALRGTEAFF. J is TRBJ1-1 and V is TRBV19; D unresolved. Germline V gene sequence: CDR1 LNHDA, CDR2 SQIVND (reference sequence). The length of the CDR3 is 13 residues. Trimming left V 5 bases short and J 5 bases short, with 12 bases between.

The chain has TRBV6-6 and TRBJ2-4; D might be TRBD1 or TRBD2, each matching 5 bases. This CDR3 comprises 13 residues. Germline lookup yields CDR1 MNHNY and CDR2 SVGAGI (reference sequence). The V gene lost 4 bases and the J gene lost 8 bases, with 12 bases spanning the gap. The CDR3 loop is CASSWGSSDIQYF. In DNA, the CDR3 is TGTGCCAGCAGTTGGGGGTCCTCGGACATTCAGTACTTC.

This clonotype showed up just a few times. J is TRBJ2-1 and V is TRBV15; 8 bases are a match to TRBD2. Germline CDR1 is LNHNV and CDR2 is YYDKDF (reference sequence). The V segment lost 6 bases and the J segment 14 bases; nucleotides outside the gene matches: 6. The CDR3 has 11 amino acids. The CDR3 sequence is CATRRGTRKFF. The CDR3 DNA reads as TGTGCCACCAGGCGGGGGACTAGGAAGTTCTTC.

This rearrangement joins TRBV20-1 to TRBJ2-5; 9 nucleotides agree with TRBD2. This CDR3 spans 16 amino acids. CDR1 is DFQATT and CDR2 is SNEGSKA in the germline V gene (reference sequence). The V and J ends lost 3 bases and 4 bases, in that order; junction bases with no gene match: 12. The CDR3 DNA follows: TGCAGTGCTAGTTTCCACAGCGGGGGGCCATCAGAGACCCAGTACTTC. The encoded protein is CSASFHSGGPSETQYF.

The sample holds many counts of this clonotype. The genes are TRBV6-2 or TRBV6-3 and TRBJ2-7, with D perhaps matching TRBD2 (6 bases). The germline CDR1 and CDR2 sequences are MNHEY and SVGEGT. Trimming took off 7 bases at V and 2 bases at J, with 15 bases between the two ends. CDR3 length: 14 amino acids. This chain's CDR3 is CASTQPGRPYEQYF. For the CDR3, the DNA is TGTGCCAGCACCCAACCGGGGAGGCCCTACGAGCAGTACTTC.

This clonotype was counted ten times or more. This chain connects TRBV7-2 to TRBJ2-7; no firm D call. Trimming removed 1 base from V and 0 bases from J, with 10 bases in between. The CDR3 length is 15 residues. Per the germline V gene, CDR1 is SGHTA and CDR2 is FQGNSA. CDR3 amino acids: CASSLELISSYEQYF. The CDR3 coding sequence is TGTGCCAGCAGCTTAGAACTGATTAGCTCCTACGAGCAGTACTTC.

This clonotype was seen more than once but under ten times. The CDR3 reads CSAIGNLDEQYF. CDR3 in DNA: TGCAGTGCTATCGGTAATCTCGACGAGCAGTACTTC. The chain uses TRBV20-1 and TRBJ2-7; D is unresolved. From germline, CDR1 is DFQATT and CDR2 SNEGSKA (reference sequence). The CDR3 sequence is 12 residues long. The V end lost 4 bases, the J end lost 5 bases, and 12 bases lay between the germline ends.

The genes are TRBV19 and TRBJ1-6; D call uncertain. The length of the CDR3 is 15 residues. V gave up 5 bases and J gave up 10 bases, with 18 bases separating them. CDR1 is LNHDA and CDR2 is SQIVND in the germline V gene (reference sequence). CDR3 bases: TGTGCCAGTAGTCCTTCGGACCGGGTGCACTCACCCCTCCACTTT. Its protein product is CASSPSDRVHSPLHF.

Only a few counts were recorded for this clonotype. The CDR3 DNA sequence: TGTGCCAGCAGCTTATGGGGGCAGGACACCGGGGAGCTGTTTTTT. Translating gives CASSLWGQDTGELFF. The chain couples TRBV7-4 to TRBJ2-2; a weak D match, TRBD1 (6 bases). Per germline, CDR1 SGHVT and CDR2 SQSDAQ. The CDR3 covers 15 residues. V shed 2 bases and J shed 3 bases, with 10 bases lying between them.

This clonotype was detected ten times or more. The rearrangement joins TRBV20-1 to TRBJ1-5, with unresolved D. This CDR3 contains 13 residues. The V gene lost 6 bases and the J gene lost 1 base, with 10 bases spanning the gap. Germline V lookup: CDR1 DFQATT, CDR2 SNEGSKA (reference sequence). This CDR3 reads CSALENSNQPQHF. The CDR3 region has the DNA TGCAGTGCCCTCGAGAACAGCAATCAGCCCCAGCATTTT.

The genes are TRBV10-3 and TRBJ2-4; TRBD1 matches 9 bases. CDR3 length equals 18 residues. After removal of 2 bases from V and 0 bases from J, the junction contained 8 bases not matched to a gene. Per germline, CDR1 ENHRY and CDR2 SYGVKD. In DNA, the CDR3 is TGTGCCATCAGTGAGGTATCGGGACAGGGAGTAGCCAAAAACATTCAGTACTTC. This gives the protein CAISEVSGQGVAKNIQYF.

This clonotype showed up many times. The chain combines TRBV4-3 with TRBJ2-7; no clear D. Germline values: CDR1 LGHNA, CDR2 YSLEER. This CDR3 comprises 16 residues. V lost 0 bases to trimming and J lost 0 bases, with 12 bases between them. Written as DNA, the CDR3 is TGCGCCAGCAGCCAAGATGCAGGCAGCCCCTCCTACGAGCAGTACTTC. It specifies CASSQDAGSPSYEQYF.

The table lists this clonotype with many counts. The chain combines TRBV19 with TRBJ2-1; 8 positions match TRBD2. Per the germline V gene, CDR1 is LNHDA and CDR2 is SQIVND (reference sequence). Germline trimming cut 4 bases from V and 3 bases from J; bases unmatched to any gene: 20. The length of the CDR3 is 20 residues. The CDR3 spells CASSTIGTSKIGGIYNEQFF. The DNA for the CDR3 is TGTGCCAGTAGTACTATCGGGACTAGTAAGATTGGGGGGATCTACAATGAGCAGTTCTTC.

This clonotype came up many times. The rearrangement links TRBV7-9 to TRBJ2-7; 7 nucleotides agree with TRBD1. CDR1 is SEHNR, CDR2 FQNEAQ, per germline (reference sequence). With 5 bases clipped from V and 4 bases from J, the junction kept 11 bases outside the gene matches. This CDR3 contains 15 residues. CDR3 in amino acids: CASSDYRDRIYEQYF. The CDR3 DNA follows: TGTGCCAGCAGCGATTATAGGGACAGAATATACGAGCAGTACTTC.

This chain links TRBV28 with TRBJ1-1; tentatively, D is TRBD1 (5 bases). Trimming pared 7 bases from V and 11 bases from J, leaving 17 bases between. CDR3 length: 12 amino acids. The germline gives CDR1 MDHEN, CDR2 SYDVKM. CDR3 amino acids: CASTLSGAQAFF. CDR3 bases: TGTGCCAGCACCCTATCCGGGGCTCAGGCTTTCTTT.

This clonotype has at least ten counts. The genes are TRBV7-8 and TRBJ2-7, with a tentative D call TRBD1 (6 bases). The CDR3 has 16 amino acids. Germline lookup yields CDR1 SGHVS and CDR2 FQNEAQ. Trimming left V 0 bases short and J 2 bases short, with 14 bases between. The CDR3 loop is CASSLAPQGLTYEQYF. The CDR3 DNA is TGTGCCAGCAGCTTAGCGCCCCAGGGGTTGACCTACGAGCAGTACTTC.

The chain combines TRBV3-1 with TRBJ2-1, with TRBD1 identical over 7 bases. The V segment lost 5 bases and the J segment 1 base; nucleotides outside the gene matches: 8. Germline V gene lookup returns CDR1 LGHDT and CDR2 YNNKEL (reference sequence). The CDR3 runs to 16 residues. The CDR3 DNA reads as TGTGCCAGCAGCGAATCCGGGACAGCGTCCTACAATGAGCAGTTCTTC. Protein product: CASSESGTASYNEQFF.